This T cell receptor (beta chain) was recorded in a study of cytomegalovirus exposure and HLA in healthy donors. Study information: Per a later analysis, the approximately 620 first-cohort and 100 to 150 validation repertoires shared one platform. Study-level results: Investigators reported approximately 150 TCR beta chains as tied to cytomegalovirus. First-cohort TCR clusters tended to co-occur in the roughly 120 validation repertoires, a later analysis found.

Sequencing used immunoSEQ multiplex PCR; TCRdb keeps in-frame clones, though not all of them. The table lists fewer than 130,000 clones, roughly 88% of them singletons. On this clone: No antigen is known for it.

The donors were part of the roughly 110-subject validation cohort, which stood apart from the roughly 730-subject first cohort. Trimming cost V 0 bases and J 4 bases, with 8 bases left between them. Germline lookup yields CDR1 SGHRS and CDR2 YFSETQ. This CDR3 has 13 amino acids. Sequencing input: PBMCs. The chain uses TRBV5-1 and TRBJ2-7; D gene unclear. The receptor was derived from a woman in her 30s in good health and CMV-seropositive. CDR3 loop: CASSLGQSYEQYF. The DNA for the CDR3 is TGCGCCAGCAGCTTGGGTCAGTCATACGAGCAGTACTTC. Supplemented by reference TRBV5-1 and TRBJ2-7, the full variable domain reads KAGVTQTPRYLIKTRGQQVTLSCSPISGHRSVSWYQQTPGQGLQFLFEYFSETQRNKGNFPGRFSGRQFSNSRSEMNVSTLELGDSALYLCASSLGQSYEQYFGPGTRLTVT.